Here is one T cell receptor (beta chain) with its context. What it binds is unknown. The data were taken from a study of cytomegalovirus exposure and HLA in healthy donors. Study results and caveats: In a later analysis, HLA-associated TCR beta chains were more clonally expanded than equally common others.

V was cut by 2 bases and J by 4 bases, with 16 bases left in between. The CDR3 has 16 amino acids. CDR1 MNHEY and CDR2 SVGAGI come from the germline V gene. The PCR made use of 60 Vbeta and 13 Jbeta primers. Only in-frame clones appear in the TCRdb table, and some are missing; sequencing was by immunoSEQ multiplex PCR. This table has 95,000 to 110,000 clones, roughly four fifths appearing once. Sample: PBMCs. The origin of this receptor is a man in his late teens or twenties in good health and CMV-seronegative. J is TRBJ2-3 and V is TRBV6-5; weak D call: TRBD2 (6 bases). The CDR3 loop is CASSYEAGNRADTQYF. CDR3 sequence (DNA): TGTGCCAGCAGTTACGAGGCGGGGAACAGAGCAGATACGCAGTATTTT.